This T cell receptor (beta chain) was identified in a study of T cell responses to AZD1222 COVID-19 vaccine. Points from the study as a whole: Reportedly, nearly half the spike-specific TCRs target unmutated variant regions.

Produced via immunoSEQ multiplex PCR; TCRdb's table is partial and in-frame only. The sample yields tens of thousands of clones, approximately 91% seen once. Trimming took 6 bases from V and 4 from J; bases not matched to a gene: 5. The V gene's germline CDR1 is SGHAT and CDR2 FQNNGV. The length of the CDR3 is 14 residues. This clone has just one count. What it binds is unknown. The J gene is TRBJ2-7, the V gene TRBV11-2; 11 bases line up with TRBD2. This receptor was obtained from an adult in good health. The sample here was peripheral blood, taken on day 0 of AZD1222 vaccination. CDR3 sequence: CASRWGTSGYEQYF. The CDR3 DNA reads as TGTGCCAGCAGATGGGGGACTAGCGGTTACGAGCAGTACTTC.